A selection of T cell receptor beta chains follows, all from one sample in a study of cytotoxic CD8 clonotypes in ibrutinib-treated CLL. Libraries were prepared by immunoSEQ multiplex PCR; TCRdb keeps only in-frame clonotypes and omits some of them. Of about 330,000 clones in the sample, about 64% were seen once. The sample in question was PBMCs, obtained after 36 months of ibrutinib treatment. Receptor source: a human donor with chronic lymphocytic leukemia. CDR3s include the opening cysteine and the closing phenylalanine or tryptophan. The D gene is left open where the match is weak. The size field is filled for only some rows; it gives once, few, many or a size class.

TRBV4-1	TRBJ1-4	TRBD1	NA	CASSQVWDRGPETNEKLFF
TRBV4-1	TRBJ2-1	NA	NA	CASSQVGPPHPNEQFF
TRBV4-2	TRBJ2-2	TRBD2	few	CASSQDRGAGELFF
TRBV5-1	TRBJ1-1	NA	NA	CASSIQEGTEAFF
TRBV5-6	TRBJ2-3	NA	NA	CASSFTGSTDTQYF
TRBV13	TRBJ2-3	TRBD2	NA	CASSLRLAAGTDTQYF
TRBV5-1	TRBJ2-1	NA	NA	CASSSLLMTYNEQFF
TRBV5-1	TRBJ2-3	NA	NA	CASSLGTGRDTQYF
TRBV7-2	TRBJ2-1	NA	NA	CASSLVGEGDPTDEQFF
TRBV11-3	TRBJ2-2	TRBD2	NA	CASSLAAPGTSGDTGELFF
TRBV4-1	TRBJ1-2	NA	few	CASTRLTIPYGYTF
TRBV5-1	TRBJ1-3	TRBD1	NA	CASSTTGAGGNTIYF
TRBV10-3	TRBJ1-2	TRBD1	NA	CAAIPGQGSNYGYTF
TRBV7-8	TRBJ1-5	NA	NA	CASSPRGQGLLSNQPQHF
TRBV28	TRBJ1-2	TRBD1	NA	CASRFGQGSEPDDGYTF
TRBV6-5	TRBJ2-7	NA	NA	CASRIGEGVAYEQYF
TRBV13	TRBJ2-5	NA	NA	CASHGTGQETQYF
TRBV2	TRBJ1-3	TRBD1	few	CASRAGGPGIYF
TRBV5-6	TRBJ2-7	TRBD2	NA	CASSTWMSSGKNYEQYF
TRBV5-1	TRBJ2-7	TRBD1	NA	CASSPSGGEVEQYF
TRBV21-1	TRBJ1-1	NA	NA	CASSNERQGPWDTEAFF
TRBV5-1	TRBJ2-3	TRBD2	once	CASSLLAGGLPADTQYF
TRBV7-9	TRBJ2-4	TRBD1	NA	CASSTRDRGSDIQYF
TRBV28	TRBJ2-7	TRBD2	NA	CASSWGLGEQYF